Below, 22 T cell receptor beta chains from the same sample are listed, as sequenced in a study of T-cell memory formation after mild COVID-19. Each CDR3 protein gets one entry after TCRdb re-called the 5' RACE reads with MiXCR. The table lists 170,000 or so distinct CDR3 sequences, about 22% of them singletons. Sequencing used PBMCs or a T cell subset sorted from them (not recorded which). The origin of the receptors is an adult woman who had mild COVID-19 (a few samples of this study predate the infection). Cell type and time point are not known.

V and J are TRBV30 and TRBJ2-7; D not resolved. CDR1 is GTSNPN and CDR2 is SVGIG in the germline V gene (reference sequence). V lost 0 bases, J lost 2 bases, and 8 bases lay in between. The CDR3 is made up of 13 amino acids. CDR3 residues: CAWSVADAYEQYF. The CDR3 DNA is TGTGCCTGGAGTGTAGCAGATGCCTACGAGCAGTACTTC.

This clonotype was observed a few times. The CDR3 DNA reads TGTGCCAGCAGCCAAGAAGGGGGCCGCACCTACGAGCAGTACTTC. This codes for CASSQEGGRTYEQYF. This chain joins TRBV4-2 and TRBJ2-7, with 7 bases that match TRBD1. The CDR3 extends over 15 amino acids. Germline V gene lookup returns CDR1 LGHNA and CDR2 YNFKEQ. J gave up 2 bases and V 0 bases, and 4 bases lay outside the gene matches.

This clonotype was seen more than once but under ten times. J is TRBJ2-3 and V is TRBV29-1; D is uncertain. The CDR3 is 14 residues long. Germline-derived CDR1 and CDR2 are SQVTM and ANQGSEA. Trimming left V 1 base short and J 3 bases short, with 11 bases between. This CDR3 is CSVEGTSGTDTQYF. The CDR3 coding sequence is TGCAGCGTTGAAGGGACCTCTGGTACAGATACGCAGTATTTT.

The V gene is TRBV7-6, the J gene TRBJ2-3; 8 bases are a match to TRBD2. Trimming removed 1 base from V and 4 bases from J; junction bases left unmatched: 7. Looked up from germline, CDR1 is SGHVS and CDR2 is FNYEAQ. There are 16 residues in the CDR3. The DNA for the CDR3 is TGTGCCAGCAGCTTAGTTGCCGGGGGGGCGGCAGATACGCAGTATTTT. This translates into CASSLVAGGAADTQYF.

The chain carries TRBV5-1 and TRBJ2-1; the D gene is possibly TRBD1 (6 bases). Germline lookup yields CDR1 SGHRS and CDR2 YFSETQ. Trimming removed 3 bases from V and 7 bases from J, with 20 bases in between. CDR3 length: 16 amino acids. CDR3 residues: CASSSGTFQAINEQFF. CDR3 nucleotide sequence: TGCGCCAGCAGCTCCGGGACATTTCAGGCGATTAATGAGCAGTTCTTC.

This clonotype was observed a few times. The chain is built from TRBV6-1 and TRBJ2-7; 10 positions match TRBD2. J lost 6 bases, V lost 3 bases, and 17 bases had no gene match. The CDR3 covers 18 residues. Germline CDR1 MNHNS, CDR2 SASEGT. The CDR3 spells CASSDTATSGFDLGEQYF. DNA of the CDR3: TGTGCCAGCAGTGACACAGCGACTAGCGGGTTCGACTTAGGCGAGCAGTACTTC.

The chain links TRBV7-9 to TRBJ1-2; D remains unclear. V was cut by 1 base and J by 2 bases, with 17 bases left in between. The germline V gene encodes CDR1 SEHNR and CDR2 FQNEAQ (reference sequence). The CDR3 length is 17 residues. The CDR3 coding sequence is TGTGCCAGCAGCTTAGTAGGGTTCACTCAGAAAAACTATGGCTACACCTTC. Encoded protein: CASSLVGFTQKNYGYTF.

This clonotype has more than one count but fewer than ten. This rearrangement joins TRBV6-1 to TRBJ2-5; 7 bases agree with TRBD2. Trimming removed 2 bases from V and 3 bases from J; junction bases left unmatched: 9. This CDR3 is 16 amino acids long. The V gene's germline CDR1 is MNHNS and CDR2 SASEGT. CDR3 region: CASSERRRGLKETQYF. The DNA of the CDR3 is TGTGCCAGCAGTGAAAGGAGGCGGGGGTTAAAAGAGACCCAGTACTTC.

This clonotype has more than one count but fewer than ten. The rearrangement uses TRBV7-8 and TRBJ2-7, with 10 nucleotides matching TRBD1. Per the germline V gene, CDR1 is SGHVS and CDR2 is FQNEAQ. The trim removed 4 bases at V and 3 bases at J, leaving 6 bases unmatched. CDR3 size: 15 residues. In DNA, the CDR3 is TGTGCCAGCAGCTCACGGGACAGGGGAGGCTACGAGCAGTACTTC. Protein: CASSSRDRGGYEQYF.

This chain uses TRBV12-3 or TRBV12-4 with TRBJ2-1; TRBD2 aligns across 14 bases. The CDR3 loop spans 17 amino acids. V shed 3 bases, J shed 1 base, and the junction held 2 bases outside the gene matches. The DNA of the CDR3 is TGTGCCAGCAGTTTTAGGACTAGCGGGGGGTCCTACAATGAGCAGTTCTTC. This sequence encodes CASSFRTSGGSYNEQFF.

This clonotype was seen a few times. This chain joins TRBV7-2 and TRBJ2-7, with 12 bases that match TRBD2. The V gene's germline CDR1 is SGHTA and CDR2 FQGNSA. The CDR3 is 15 amino acids. Trimming took 5 bases from V and 7 from J; bases not matched to a gene: 9. CDR3 sequence: CASSGRLAGAHEQYF. Written as DNA, the CDR3 is TGTGCCAGCAGCGGCAGACTAGCGGGAGCTCATGAGCAGTACTTC.

V and J are TRBV4-3 and TRBJ2-2; possibly TRBD2 for D (5 bases). V gave up 0 bases and J gave up 5 bases, with 7 bases separating them. CDR1 LGHNA and CDR2 YSLEER come from the germline V gene. The CDR3 runs 14 residues. CDR3 DNA: TGCGCCAGCAGCCAAGATCCGGGGACCGGGGAGCTGTTTTTT. As protein: CASSQDPGTGELFF.

The rearrangement uses TRBV27 and TRBJ2-7, with D perhaps TRBD1 or TRBD2 (6 bases each). The V gene's germline CDR1 is MNHEY and CDR2 SMNVEV (reference sequence). There are 13 residues in the CDR3. The ends were cut back, 3 bases at V and 5 bases at J, with 11 bases in the middle. The CDR3 region is CASSFGGGNEQYF. The CDR3 DNA is TGTGCCAGCAGTTTCGGGGGCGGGAACGAGCAGTACTTC.

This chain links TRBV7-6 with TRBJ2-7; D possibly uses TRBD1 or TRBD2 (6 bases each). CDR3 length: 15 residues. V gave up 5 bases and J gave up 2 bases, with 16 bases separating them. The germline gives CDR1 SGHVS, CDR2 FNYEAQ. CDR3 loop: CASSAGTGAAYEQYF. In DNA, the CDR3 is TGTGCCAGCAGCGCGGGTACGGGGGCCGCCTACGAGCAGTACTTC.

The sample holds a few counts of this clonotype. The chain joins TRBV4-3 to TRBJ1-2; TRBD1 matches at 7 bases. V lost 0 bases, J lost 4 bases, and 5 bases stayed unmatched. Germline V gene data show CDR1 as LGHNA and CDR2 as YSLEER. This CDR3 has 15 residues. The chain's CDR3 is CASSQETGTAYGYTF. CDR3 in DNA: TGCGCCAGCAGCCAAGAAACCGGGACAGCCTATGGCTACACCTTC.

A few counts support this clonotype. This chain joins TRBV29-1 and TRBJ2-7, with 8 positions matching TRBD1. This CDR3 is 14 amino acids long. The ends lost 2 bases at V and 2 bases at J; junction bases unmatched: 5. The germline CDR1 and CDR2 sequences are SQVTM and ANQGSEA. Here the CDR3 DNA reads TGCAGCGTTGAACGGACAGGGAGCCCCTACGAGCAGTACTTC. Translating gives CSVERTGSPYEQYF.

The chain has TRBV12-3 or TRBV12-4 and TRBJ2-3; TRBD2 matches at 7 bases. The CDR3 loop spans 14 amino acids. Losses at the gene ends were 7 bases for V and 3 bases for J; bases not matched to a gene: 7. The CDR3 protein is CASTSAGVTDTQYF. CDR3 sequence (DNA): TGTGCCAGCACCTCGGCGGGGGTGACAGATACGCAGTATTTT.

This clonotype was recorded a few times. The chain employs TRBV6-5 and TRBJ2-7; 8 nucleotides match TRBD2. The germline gives CDR1 MNHEY, CDR2 SVGAGI. The CDR3 consists of 14 residues. Trimming took 10 bases from V and 3 from J; bases not matched to a gene: 11. DNA of the CDR3: TGTGCCACGGGTGGCAGCGGGAGTTTCTACGAGCAGTACTTC. Encoded protein: CATGGSGSFYEQYF.

This clonotype occurred a few times. The gene calls are TRBV28 and TRBJ1-1; 10 nucleotides agree with TRBD1. The V gene end was trimmed by 6 bases and the J gene end by 5 bases; junction bases not matched to a gene: 18. CDR1 MDHEN and CDR2 SYDVKM come from the germline V gene. The CDR3 is made up of 18 amino acids. The CDR3 coding sequence is TGTGCCAGCAGAACCTTCCTCGTCCGGGACAGGGGAAGGACTGAAGCTTTCTTT. As protein: CASRTFLVRDRGRTEAFF.

By sample share, this clonotype is medium-sized (0.01 to 0.1%). V gene TRBV29-1 combines with J gene TRBJ1-2; 8 bases are a match to TRBD1. Germline V lookup: CDR1 SQVTM, CDR2 ANQGSEA. The ends lost 3 bases at V and 3 bases at J; junction bases unmatched: 0. CDR3 length equals 12 residues. The CDR3 sequence: CSVEDRDYGYTF. CDR3 DNA: TGCAGCGTTGAGGACAGGGACTATGGCTACACCTTC.

The chain carries TRBV9 and TRBJ2-1; no clear D gene. The CDR3 extends over 14 amino acids. Trimming took off 4 bases at V and 6 bases at J, with 14 bases between the two ends. CDR1 SGDLS and CDR2 YYNGEE come from the germline V gene. The CDR3 protein is CASSPWTRLNEQFF. CDR3 nucleotide sequence: TGTGCCAGCAGCCCTTGGACCCGACTCAATGAGCAGTTCTTC.

This clonotype came up a few times. The chain is built from TRBV7-9 and TRBJ2-1; no definite D call. V gave up 4 bases and J gave up 3 bases, with 7 bases separating them. The CDR3 loop spans 13 amino acids. Per germline, CDR1 SEHNR and CDR2 FQNEAQ (reference sequence). The CDR3 DNA follows: TGTGCCAGCAGCTATCCGGGCTACAATGAGCAGTTCTTC. Protein sequence: CASSYPGYNEQFF.